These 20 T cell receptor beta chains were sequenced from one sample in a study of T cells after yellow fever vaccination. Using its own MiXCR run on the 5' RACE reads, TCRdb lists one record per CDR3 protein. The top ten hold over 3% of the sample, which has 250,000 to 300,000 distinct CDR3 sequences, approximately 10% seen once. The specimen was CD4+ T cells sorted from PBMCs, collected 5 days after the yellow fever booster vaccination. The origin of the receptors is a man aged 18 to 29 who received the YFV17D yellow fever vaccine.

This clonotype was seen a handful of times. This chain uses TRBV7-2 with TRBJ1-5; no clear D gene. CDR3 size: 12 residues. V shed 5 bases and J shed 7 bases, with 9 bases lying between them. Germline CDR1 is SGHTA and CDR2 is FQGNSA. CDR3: CASSVDTQPQHF. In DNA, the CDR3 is TGTGCCAGCAGCGTCGACACCCAGCCCCAGCATTTT.

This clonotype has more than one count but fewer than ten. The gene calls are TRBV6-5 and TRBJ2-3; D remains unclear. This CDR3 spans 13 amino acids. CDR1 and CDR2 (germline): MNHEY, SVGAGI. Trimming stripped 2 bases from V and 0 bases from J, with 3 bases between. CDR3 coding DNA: TGTGCCAGCAGTTACATTAGCACAGATACGCAGTATTTT. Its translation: CASSYISTDTQYF.

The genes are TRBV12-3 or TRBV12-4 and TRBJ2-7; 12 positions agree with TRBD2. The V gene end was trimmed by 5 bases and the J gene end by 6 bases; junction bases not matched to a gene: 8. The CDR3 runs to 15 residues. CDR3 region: CASSPSSGGAGEQYF. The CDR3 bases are TGTGCCAGCAGTCCGTCTAGCGGGGGGGCCGGCGAGCAGTACTTC.

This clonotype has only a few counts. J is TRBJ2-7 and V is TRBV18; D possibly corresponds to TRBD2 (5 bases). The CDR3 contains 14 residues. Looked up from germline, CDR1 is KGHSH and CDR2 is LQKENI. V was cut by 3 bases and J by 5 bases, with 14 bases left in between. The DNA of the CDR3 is TGTGCCAGCTCACCGTCCCGGGATCCTCACGAGCAGTACTTC. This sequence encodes CASSPSRDPHEQYF.

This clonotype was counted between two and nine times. This chain's CDR3 is CASSYSGGRVNTEAFF. The CDR3, as DNA: TGTGCCAGCAGTTACTCCGGGGGGAGGGTGAACACTGAAGCTTTCTTT. The V and J genes are TRBV6-5 and TRBJ1-1; D might be TRBD1 (5 bases). Germline CDR1 is MNHEY and CDR2 is SVGAGI. V was pared by 0 bases and J by 0 bases, with 11 bases between. The CDR3 has 16 amino acids.

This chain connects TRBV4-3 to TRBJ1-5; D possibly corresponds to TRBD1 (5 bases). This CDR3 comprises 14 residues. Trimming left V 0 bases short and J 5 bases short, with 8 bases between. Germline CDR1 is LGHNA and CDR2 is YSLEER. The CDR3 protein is CASSQDGRDQPQHF. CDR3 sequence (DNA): TGCGCCAGCAGCCAAGATGGCAGGGATCAGCCCCAGCATTTT.

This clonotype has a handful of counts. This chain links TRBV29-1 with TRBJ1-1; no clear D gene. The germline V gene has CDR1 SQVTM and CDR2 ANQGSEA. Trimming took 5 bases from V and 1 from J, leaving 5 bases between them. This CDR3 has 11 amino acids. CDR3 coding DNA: TGCAGCGTTTCCGGGAACACTGAAGCTTTCTTT. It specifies CSVSGNTEAFF. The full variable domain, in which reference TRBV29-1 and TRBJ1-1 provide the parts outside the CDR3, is SAVISQKPSRDICQRGTSLTIQCQVDSQVTMMFWYRQQPGQSLTLIATANQGSEATYESGFVIDKFPISRPNLTFSTLTVSNMSPEDSSIYLCSVSGNTEAFFGQGTRLTVV.

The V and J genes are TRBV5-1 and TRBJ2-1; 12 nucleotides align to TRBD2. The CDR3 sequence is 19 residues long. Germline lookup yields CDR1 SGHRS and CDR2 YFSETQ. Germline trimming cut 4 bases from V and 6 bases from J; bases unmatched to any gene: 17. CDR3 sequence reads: CASSSPAALAGGPVNEQFF. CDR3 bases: TGCGCCAGCAGCAGCCCAGCAGCTCTAGCGGGGGGGCCGGTCAATGAGCAGTTCTTC.

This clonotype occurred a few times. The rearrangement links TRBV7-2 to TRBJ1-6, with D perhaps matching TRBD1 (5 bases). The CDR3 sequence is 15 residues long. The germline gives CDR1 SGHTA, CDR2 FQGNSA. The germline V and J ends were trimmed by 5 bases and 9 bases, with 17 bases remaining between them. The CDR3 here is CASSVRAMGGSPLHF. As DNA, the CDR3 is TGTGCCAGCAGCGTAAGGGCCATGGGGGGTTCACCCCTCCACTTT.

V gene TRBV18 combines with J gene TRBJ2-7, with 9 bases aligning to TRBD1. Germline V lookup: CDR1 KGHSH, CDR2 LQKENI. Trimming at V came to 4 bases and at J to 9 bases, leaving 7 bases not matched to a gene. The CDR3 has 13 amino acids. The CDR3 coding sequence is TGTGCCAGCTCACTAAGGGACAGGGCGGTGCAGTACGTC. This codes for CASSLRDRAVQYV.

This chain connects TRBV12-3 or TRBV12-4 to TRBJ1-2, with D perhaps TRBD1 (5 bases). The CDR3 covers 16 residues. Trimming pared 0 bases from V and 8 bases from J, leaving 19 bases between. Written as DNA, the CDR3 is TGTGCCAGCAGTTTAGCCCGGCAGGGCCCCACCCCCGGCTACACCTTC. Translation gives CASSLARQGPTPGYTF.

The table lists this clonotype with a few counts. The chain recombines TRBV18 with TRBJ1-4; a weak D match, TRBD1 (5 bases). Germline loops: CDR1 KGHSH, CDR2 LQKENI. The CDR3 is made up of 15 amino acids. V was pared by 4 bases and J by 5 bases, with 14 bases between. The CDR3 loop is CASSLNRTPNEKLFF. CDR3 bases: TGTGCCAGCTCACTTAACAGGACCCCAAATGAAAAACTGTTTTTT. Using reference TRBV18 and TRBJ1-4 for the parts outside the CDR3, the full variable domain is NAGVMQNPRHLVRRRGQEARLRCSPMKGHSHVYWYRQLPEEGLKFMVYLQKENIIDESGMPKERFSAEFPKEGPSILRIQQVVRGDSAAYFCASSLNRTPNEKLFFGSGTQLSVL.

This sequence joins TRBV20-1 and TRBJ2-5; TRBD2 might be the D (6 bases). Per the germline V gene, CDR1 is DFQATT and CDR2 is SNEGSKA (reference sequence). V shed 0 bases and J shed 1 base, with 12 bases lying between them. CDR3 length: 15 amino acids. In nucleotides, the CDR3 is TGCAGTGCTAGAGATTCAGGGCGGGGCCAAGAGACCCAGTACTTC. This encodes CSARDSGRGQETQYF.

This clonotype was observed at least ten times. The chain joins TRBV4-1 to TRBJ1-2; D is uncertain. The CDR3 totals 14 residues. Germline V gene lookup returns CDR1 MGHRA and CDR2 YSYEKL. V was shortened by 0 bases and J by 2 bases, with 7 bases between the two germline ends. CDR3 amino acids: CASSQDSGNYGYTF. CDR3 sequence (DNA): TGCGCCAGCAGCCAAGATTCGGGGAACTATGGCTACACCTTC.

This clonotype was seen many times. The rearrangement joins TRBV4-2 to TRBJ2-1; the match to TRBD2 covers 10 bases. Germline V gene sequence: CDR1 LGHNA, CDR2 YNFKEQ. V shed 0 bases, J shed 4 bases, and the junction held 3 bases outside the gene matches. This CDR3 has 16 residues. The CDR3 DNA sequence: TGTGCCAGCAGCCAAGATCCAGCGGGGGGGTACAATGAGCAGTTCTTC. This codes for CASSQDPAGGYNEQFF.

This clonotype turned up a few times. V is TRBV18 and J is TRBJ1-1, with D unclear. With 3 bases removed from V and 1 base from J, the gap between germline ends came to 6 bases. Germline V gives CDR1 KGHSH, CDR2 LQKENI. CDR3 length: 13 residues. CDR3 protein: CASSPDANTEAFF. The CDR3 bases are TGTGCCAGCTCACCTGATGCGAACACTGAAGCTTTCTTT. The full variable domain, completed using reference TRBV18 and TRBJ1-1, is NAGVMQNPRHLVRRRGQEARLRCSPMKGHSHVYWYRQLPEEGLKFMVYLQKENIIDESGMPKERFSAEFPKEGPSILRIQQVVRGDSAAYFCASSPDANTEAFFGQGTRLTVV.

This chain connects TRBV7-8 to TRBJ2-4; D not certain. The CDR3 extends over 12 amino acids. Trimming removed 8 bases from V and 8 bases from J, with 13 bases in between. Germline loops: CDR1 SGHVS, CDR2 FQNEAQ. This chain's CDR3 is CASGSFGDIQYF. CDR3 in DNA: TGTGCCAGCGGGTCCTTCGGAGACATTCAGTACTTC.

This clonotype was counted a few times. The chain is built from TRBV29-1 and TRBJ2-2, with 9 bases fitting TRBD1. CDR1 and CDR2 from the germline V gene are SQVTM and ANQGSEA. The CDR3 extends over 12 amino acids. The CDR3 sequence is CSAGTGNGELFF. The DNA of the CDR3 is TGCAGTGCCGGGACAGGGAACGGGGAGCTGTTTTTT.

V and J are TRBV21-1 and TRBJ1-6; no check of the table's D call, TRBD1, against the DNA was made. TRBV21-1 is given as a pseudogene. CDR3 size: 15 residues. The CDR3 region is CASSSRQGMDSPLHF. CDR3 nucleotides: TGTGCCAGCAGCTCCAGACAGGGGATGGATTCACCCCTCCACTTT.

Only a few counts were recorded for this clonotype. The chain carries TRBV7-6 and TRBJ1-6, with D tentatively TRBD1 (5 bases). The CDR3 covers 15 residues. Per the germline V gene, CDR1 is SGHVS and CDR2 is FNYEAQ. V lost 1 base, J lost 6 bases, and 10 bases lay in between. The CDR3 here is CASSLESRANSPLHF. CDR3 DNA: TGTGCCAGCAGCTTAGAGTCCAGGGCTAATTCACCCCTCCACTTT.